This T cell receptor (beta chain) was observed in a study of blood T cell repertoires in COVID-19. Turning to the study itself: Some COVID-19 samples were acute and others convalescent; all came from the United States, Italy and Spain.

CDR3 length equals 13 residues. V dropped 1 base and J dropped 6 bases, with 10 bases sitting between them. Germline values: CDR1 SGHNT, CDR2 YENEEA. Authors' analysis steps: Amplifying reference gene primers gave estimates of nucleated cell counts. The data were produced by immunoSEQ multiplex PCR, yet TCRdb's version contains in-frame clones alone and is incomplete. From that table come the V and J calls and clone size; the DNA was used to work out D and trimming. The sample carries roughly 160,000 clones, about four fifths recorded once. The sequenced sample was peripheral blood. This sequence joins TRBV11-3 and TRBJ2-7; weak D call: TRBD2 (5 bases). This TCR derives from a woman aged 80 or older with acute or convalescent COVID-19. CDR3 sequence (DNA): TGTGCCAGCAGCTTAGTTACCAGCGGCGAGCAGTACTTC. The encoded protein is CASSLVTSGEQYF.